Listed here is a single T cell receptor (beta chain). Investigators divided CD4+ cells into CD45RA+ naive and CD45RA-negative memory subsets. The data originate from a study of shared clonotypes between healthy human individuals. The CDR3 is 14 residues long. V gave up 2 bases and J gave up 4 bases, with 11 bases separating them. The V gene's germline CDR1 is MDHEN and CDR2 SYDVKM. Here immunoSEQ multiplex PCR was the method, and the copy in TCRdb shows in-frame clones only, minus some. The sample includes over 2 million clones, 85% to 95% of them seen just once. Sequencing input: naive CD4+ T cells from PBMCs. Subset described: CD45RA+ positively selected. This TCR was recovered from a man aged 18-30 years in good health. Some clones in this sample may be carry-over from other donors' samples. The J gene is TRBJ1-2, the V gene TRBV28; weak D call: TRBD1 (6 bases). The DNA for the CDR3 is TGTGCCAGCAGTTTAGTGGGCAGGGGCTATGGCTACACCTTC. Its protein is CASSLVGRGYGYTF.